This T cell receptor beta chain was observed in a study of T cells in Graves' hyperthyroidism and ophthalmopathy. Study information: The authors collected peripheral blood at initial diagnosis, before any treatment.

Template material for amplifying TCR beta CDR3 regions consisted of RNA transcripts. The HTBI primer set drove a first-round RT-PCR of the TCR CDR3. TCRdb re-derived calls from the multiplex PCR reads in MiXCR, one entry per CDR3 protein. Here the sample spans around 300,000 distinct CDR3 sequences, roughly 19% being singletons. Ophthalmopathy patients showed a Clinical Activity Score of at least 3, NOSPECS grade of at least 4 and duration under 3 months. This CDR3 has 13 amino acids. The V end was cut by 3 bases, the J end by 5 bases, with 7 bases between. Germline CDR1 reads SGHTA; CDR2 reads FQGNSA.

The sequence came from a man aged 45 to 65 with Graves' ophthalmopathy. Sequenced: blood. The genes are TRBV7-2 and TRBJ2-2; no clear D gene. As DNA, the CDR3 is TGTGCCAGCAGCTTTAGTAAAACCGGGGAGCTGTTTTTT. It specifies CASSFSKTGELFF.